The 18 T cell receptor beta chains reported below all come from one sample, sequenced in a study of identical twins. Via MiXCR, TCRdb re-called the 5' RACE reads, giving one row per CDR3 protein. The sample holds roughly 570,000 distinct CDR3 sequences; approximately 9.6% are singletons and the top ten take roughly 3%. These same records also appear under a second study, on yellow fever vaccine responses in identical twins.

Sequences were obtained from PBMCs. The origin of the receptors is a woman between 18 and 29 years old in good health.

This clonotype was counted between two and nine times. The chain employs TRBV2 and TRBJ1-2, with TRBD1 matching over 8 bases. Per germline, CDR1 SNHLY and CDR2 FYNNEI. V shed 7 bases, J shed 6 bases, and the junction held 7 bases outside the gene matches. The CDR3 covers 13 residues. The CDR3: CASTRTGNHGYTF. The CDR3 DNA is TGTGCCAGCACTCGGACAGGGAACCATGGCTACACCTTC.

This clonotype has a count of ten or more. DNA of the CDR3: TGTGCCAGCTCACCACTCGGGCTAGCGGGAGTCTCCGAGCAGTACTTC. Translated, it gives CASSPLGLAGVSEQYF. The chain recombines TRBV18 with TRBJ2-7; the match to TRBD2 covers 10 bases. V dropped 1 base and J dropped 6; count of bases not matched to a gene: 9. From germline, CDR1 is KGHSH and CDR2 LQKENI. This CDR3 contains 16 residues.

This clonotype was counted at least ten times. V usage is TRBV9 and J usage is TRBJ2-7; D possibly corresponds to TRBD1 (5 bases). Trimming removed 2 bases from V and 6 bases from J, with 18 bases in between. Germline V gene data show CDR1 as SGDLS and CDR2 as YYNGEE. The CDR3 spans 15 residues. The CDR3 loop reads CASSVMSGPQGEQYF. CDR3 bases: TGTGCCAGCAGCGTTATGTCAGGGCCCCAGGGCGAGCAGTACTTC.

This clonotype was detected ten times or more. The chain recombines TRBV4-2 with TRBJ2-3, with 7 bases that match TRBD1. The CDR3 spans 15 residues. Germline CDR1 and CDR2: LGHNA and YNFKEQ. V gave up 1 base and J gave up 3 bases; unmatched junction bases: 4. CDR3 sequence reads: CASSQGTGDTDTQYF. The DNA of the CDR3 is TGTGCCAGCAGCCAAGGAACAGGGGATACAGATACGCAGTATTTT.

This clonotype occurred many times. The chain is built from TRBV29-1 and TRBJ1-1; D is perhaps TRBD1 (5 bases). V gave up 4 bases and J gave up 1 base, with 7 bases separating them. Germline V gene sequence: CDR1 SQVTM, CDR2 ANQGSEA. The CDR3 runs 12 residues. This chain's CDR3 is CSVGQGNTEAFF. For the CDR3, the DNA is TGCAGCGTTGGGCAGGGGAACACTGAAGCTTTCTTT.

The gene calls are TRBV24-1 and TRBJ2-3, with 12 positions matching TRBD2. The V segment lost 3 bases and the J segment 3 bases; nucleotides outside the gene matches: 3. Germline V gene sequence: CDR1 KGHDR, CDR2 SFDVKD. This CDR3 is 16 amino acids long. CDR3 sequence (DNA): TGTGCCACCAGTGATCGACTAGCGGGGGAAACAGATACGCAGTATTTT. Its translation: CATSDRLAGETDTQYF.

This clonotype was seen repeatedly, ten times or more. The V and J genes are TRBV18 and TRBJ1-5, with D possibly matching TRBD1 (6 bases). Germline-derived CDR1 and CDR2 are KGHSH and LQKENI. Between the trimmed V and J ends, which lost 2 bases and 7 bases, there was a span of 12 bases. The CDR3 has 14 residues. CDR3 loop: CASSPRGEEQPQHF. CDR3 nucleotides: TGTGCCAGCTCACCAAGGGGGGAGGAACAGCCCCAGCATTTT.

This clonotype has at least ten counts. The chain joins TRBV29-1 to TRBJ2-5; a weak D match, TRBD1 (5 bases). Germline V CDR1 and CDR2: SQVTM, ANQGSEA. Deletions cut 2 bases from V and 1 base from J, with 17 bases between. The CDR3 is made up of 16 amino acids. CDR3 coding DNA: TGCAGCGTTGAAAGGGGCATCAAGGGCTTCCAAGAGACCCAGTACTTC. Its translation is CSVERGIKGFQETQYF.

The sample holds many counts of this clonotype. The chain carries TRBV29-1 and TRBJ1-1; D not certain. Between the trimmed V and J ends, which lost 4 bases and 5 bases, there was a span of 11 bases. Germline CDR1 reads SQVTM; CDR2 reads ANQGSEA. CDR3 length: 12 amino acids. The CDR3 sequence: CSVVSIETEAFF. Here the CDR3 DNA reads TGCAGCGTTGTTAGCATTGAAACTGAAGCTTTCTTT.

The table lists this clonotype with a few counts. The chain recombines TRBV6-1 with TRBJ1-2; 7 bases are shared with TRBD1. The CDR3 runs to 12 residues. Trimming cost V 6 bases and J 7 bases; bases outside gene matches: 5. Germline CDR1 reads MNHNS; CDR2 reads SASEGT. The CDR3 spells CASRQGWGGYTF. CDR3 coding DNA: TGTGCCAGCAGACAGGGGTGGGGTGGCTACACCTTC.

CDR3 in DNA: TGTGCCAGCAGCCCTATGGGCCGGGGGGTCGGCGAGACCCAGTACTTC. Its protein product is CASSPMGRGVGETQYF. J is TRBJ2-5 and V is TRBV12-3 or TRBV12-4; 7 bases are shared with TRBD2. CDR3 length: 16 amino acids. V lost 6 bases, J lost 5 bases, and 15 bases stayed unmatched.

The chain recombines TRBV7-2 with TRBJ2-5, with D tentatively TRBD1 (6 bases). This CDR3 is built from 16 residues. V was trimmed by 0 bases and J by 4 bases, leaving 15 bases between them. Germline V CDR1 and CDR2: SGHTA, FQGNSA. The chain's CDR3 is CASSLAWGRSSETQYF. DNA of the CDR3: TGTGCCAGCAGCTTAGCCTGGGGGCGGTCATCAGAGACCCAGTACTTC.

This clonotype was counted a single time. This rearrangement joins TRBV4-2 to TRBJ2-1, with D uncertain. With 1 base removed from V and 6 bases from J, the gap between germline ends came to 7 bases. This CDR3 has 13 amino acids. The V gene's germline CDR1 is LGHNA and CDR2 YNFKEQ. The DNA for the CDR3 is TGTGCCAGCAGCCAAGTAGCATTCAATGAGCAGTTCTTC. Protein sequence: CASSQVAFNEQFF.

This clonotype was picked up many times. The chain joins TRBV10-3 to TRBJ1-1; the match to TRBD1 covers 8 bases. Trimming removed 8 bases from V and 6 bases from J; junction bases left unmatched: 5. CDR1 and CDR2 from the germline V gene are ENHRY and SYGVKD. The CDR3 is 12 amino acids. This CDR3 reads CAIAQGAAEAFF. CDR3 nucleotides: TGTGCCATCGCTCAGGGGGCAGCTGAAGCTTTCTTT.

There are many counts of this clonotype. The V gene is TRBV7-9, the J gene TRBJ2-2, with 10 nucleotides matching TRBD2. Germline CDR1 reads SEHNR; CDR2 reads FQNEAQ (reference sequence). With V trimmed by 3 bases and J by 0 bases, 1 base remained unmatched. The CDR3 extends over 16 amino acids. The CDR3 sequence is CASSFGTSANTGELFF. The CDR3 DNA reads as TGTGCCAGCAGCTTCGGGACTAGCGCGAACACCGGGGAGCTGTTTTTT. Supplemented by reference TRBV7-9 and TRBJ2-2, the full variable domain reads DTGVSQNPRHKITKRGQNVTFRCDPISEHNRLYWYRQTLGQGPEFLTYFQNEAQLEKSRLLSDRFSAERPKGSFSTLEIQRTEQGDSAMYLCASSFGTSANTGELFFGEGSRLTVL.

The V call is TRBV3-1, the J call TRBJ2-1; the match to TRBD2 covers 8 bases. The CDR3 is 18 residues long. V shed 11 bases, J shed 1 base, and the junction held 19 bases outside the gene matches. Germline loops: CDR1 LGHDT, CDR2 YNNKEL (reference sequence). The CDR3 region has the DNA TGTGCCTGCTGTCCCCGTTACCCAGGACTAGCATCCTACAATGAGCAGTTCTTC. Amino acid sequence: CACCPRYPGLASYNEQFF.

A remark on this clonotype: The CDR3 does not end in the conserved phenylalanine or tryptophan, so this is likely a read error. CDR3 region: CASSIGVGRGIYEQFL. The CDR3 bases are TGTGCCAGTAGTATAGGAGTCGGGCGGGGGATTTATGAGCAGTTCCTC. The chain carries TRBV19 and TRBJ2-1; 7 nucleotides align to TRBD2. CDR1 and CDR2 (germline): LNHDA, SQIVND (reference sequence). The V and J ends lost 1 base and 8 bases, in that order; junction bases with no gene match: 11. The CDR3 has 16 residues.

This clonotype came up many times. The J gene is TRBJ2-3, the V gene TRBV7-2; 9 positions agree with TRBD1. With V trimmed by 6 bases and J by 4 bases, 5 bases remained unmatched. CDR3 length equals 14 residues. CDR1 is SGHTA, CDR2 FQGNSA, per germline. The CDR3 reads CASRQGAKADTQYF. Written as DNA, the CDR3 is TGTGCCAGCAGACAGGGGGCAAAAGCAGATACGCAGTATTTT. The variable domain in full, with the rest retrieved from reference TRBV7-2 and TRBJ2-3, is GAGVSQSPSNKVTEKGKDVELRCDPISGHTALYWYRQSLGQGLEFLIYFQGNSAPDKSGLPSDRFSAERTGGSVSTLTIQRTQQEDSAVYLCASRQGAKADTQYFGPGTRLTVL.